Below, 27 T cell receptor beta chains from the same sample are listed, as sequenced in a study of blood T cell repertoires in COVID-19. Assay: immunoSEQ multiplex PCR; the TCRdb copy retains only in-frame clones and omits some. The sample shows about 15,000 clones, 82% of them seen only once. Specimen: peripheral blood. The receptors come from an older woman with active COVID-19.

The genes are TRBV5-6 and TRBJ2-3, with D unclear. Looked up from germline, CDR1 is SGHDT and CDR2 is YYEEEE. Trimming cost V 4 bases and J 4 bases, with 10 bases left between them. This CDR3 region has 13 residues. For the CDR3, the DNA is TGTGCCAGCAGCCCAGACCAGGCAGATACGCAGTATTTT. Amino acid sequence: CASSPDQADTQYF.

As DNA, the CDR3 is TGCGCCAGCAGCCAACTTCAGGTCTCCTACGAGCAGTACTTC. Its translation is CASSQLQVSYEQYF. J is TRBJ2-7 and V is TRBV4-3; D not certain. The CDR3 runs 14 residues. Germline V gene sequence: CDR1 LGHNA, CDR2 YSLEER. V was cut by 2 bases and J by 0 bases, with 8 bases left in between.

This clone was picked up one time. This chain links TRBV1 with TRBJ2-1; the table gives TRBD2 as D, unverified against the DNA. TRBV1 has pseudogene status. This CDR3 has 20 amino acids. CDR3 amino acids: CIPLQASSSGRTGTYNEQFF. In nucleotides, the CDR3 is TGCATCCCCTTGCAGGCTTCGTCTAGCGGGAGGACTGGGACTTACAATGAGCAGTTCTTC.

The chain carries TRBV19 and TRBJ2-7, with 9 bases identical to TRBD1. This CDR3 is 16 amino acids long. V was clipped by 6 bases and J by 5 bases; unmatched bases: 14. Germline V gene data show CDR1 as LNHDA and CDR2 as SQIVND (reference sequence). DNA of the CDR3: TGTGCCAGTAGCCCCCACCGGGACAGGGTGCCCCACGAGCAGTACTTC. Amino acid sequence: CASSPHRDRVPHEQYF.

This clone was seen more than once but under ten times. This rearrangement joins TRBV24-1 to TRBJ1-2, with D hard to call. CDR3 size: 15 residues. Per germline, CDR1 KGHDR and CDR2 SFDVKD. Trimming shortened V by 2 bases and J by 3 bases, and 12 bases separated the two germline ends. The DNA of the CDR3 is TGTGCCACCAGTGATTCAGCGGATTCCTACTATGGCTACACCTTC. As protein: CATSDSADSYYGYTF.

The table lists this clone with a count of one. This rearrangement joins TRBV5-6 to TRBJ2-2, with D hard to call. The CDR3 covers 14 residues. V lost 4 bases and J 0 bases, leaving 7 bases between the germline ends. The germline V gene encodes CDR1 SGHDT and CDR2 YYEEEE. This CDR3 is CASSVTANTGELFF. The CDR3 DNA is TGTGCCAGCAGCGTAACAGCGAACACCGGGGAGCTGTTTTTT.

This clone appeared once. The chain uses TRBV6-1 and TRBJ2-1; D is possibly TRBD1 (5 bases). Trimming stripped 2 bases from V and 10 bases from J, with 12 bases between. CDR3 length equals 13 residues. Germline CDR1 MNHNS, CDR2 SASEGT. CDR3 residues: CASSESSAGEQFF. In nucleotides, the CDR3 is TGTGCCAGCAGTGAAAGCTCGGCAGGGGAGCAGTTCTTC.

The V and J genes are TRBV10-3 and TRBJ2-1; 9 nucleotides match TRBD2. The CDR3 is made up of 14 amino acids. The germline V gene has CDR1 ENHRY and CDR2 SYGVKD. Trimming at V came to 3 bases and at J to 7 bases, leaving 4 bases not matched to a gene. CDR3 in DNA: TGTGCCATCAGTGAATGGCGGGGGGGGAATGAGCAGTTCTTC. It codes for CAISEWRGGNEQFF.

CDR3 loop: CASIRTSGSPNEQFF. The CDR3 DNA reads as TGTGCCAGTATCCGGACTAGCGGGAGTCCCAATGAGCAGTTCTTC. This chain connects TRBV19 to TRBJ2-1, with 13 bases that match TRBD2. Per the germline V gene, CDR1 is LNHDA and CDR2 is SQIVND (reference sequence). Unmatched junction bases numbered 6, after V lost 7 bases and J lost 6 bases. The CDR3 sequence is 15 residues long.

The chain uses TRBV7-2 and TRBJ1-5, with a possible D match to TRBD1 (5 bases). The ends were cut back, 5 bases at V and 5 bases at J, with 19 bases in the middle. This CDR3 has 16 residues. Germline V CDR1 and CDR2: SGHTA, FQGNSA. CDR3 in amino acids: CASSLRGQGIYQPQHF. The CDR3 nucleotides read TGTGCCAGCAGCCTCCGTGGCCAGGGTATTTATCAGCCCCAGCATTTT. The full variable domain, with the rest looked up from reference TRBV7-2 and TRBJ1-5, is GAGVSQSPSNKVTEKGKDVELRCDPISGHTALYWYRQSLGQGLEFLIYFQGNSAPDKSGLPSDRFSAERTGGSVSTLTIQRTQQEDSAVYLCASSLRGQGIYQPQHFGDGTRLSIL.

The chain carries TRBV15 and TRBJ2-3; 8 bases agree with TRBD1. Germline V gene lookup returns CDR1 LNHNV and CDR2 YYDKDF (reference sequence). CDR3 size: 18 residues. V trimming: 5 bases; J trimming: 2 bases; junction bases outside the gene matches: 15. DNA of the CDR3: TGTGCCACCAGCCACTCCGGGACAGGCTACCCATTCACAGATACGCAGTATTTT. Translation: CATSHSGTGYPFTDTQYF.

DNA for the CDR3: TGTGCCAGCAGTACGCCGGGACAGTACGAGCAGTACTTC. Protein product: CASSTPGQYEQYF. The gene calls are TRBV6-6 and TRBJ2-7; 7 nucleotides line up with TRBD1. The germline V gene has CDR1 MNHNY and CDR2 SVGAGI (reference sequence). V lost 5 bases and J lost 4; bases outside the gene matches: 5. CDR3 length: 13 residues.

V and J are TRBV6-2 or TRBV6-3 and TRBJ2-1; 9 bases are a match to TRBD2. Germline-derived CDR1 and CDR2 are MNHEY and SVGEGT. Germline trimming cut 4 bases from V and 9 bases from J; bases unmatched to any gene: 10. The CDR3 has 15 amino acids. CDR3 loop: CASSSGTSTRVEQFF. DNA for the CDR3: TGTGCCAGCAGTTCCGGGACTAGCACTCGGGTTGAGCAGTTCTTC.

J is TRBJ1-1 and V is TRBV19, with TRBD1 as a possible D gene (6 bases). Trimming took 1 base from V and 4 from J, leaving 13 bases between them. Germline CDR1 and CDR2: LNHDA and SQIVND (reference sequence). The CDR3 is 15 amino acids. The CDR3 sequence: CASSIGRGGTTEAFF. The CDR3 DNA reads as TGTGCCAGTAGTATAGGAAGGGGGGGAACCACTGAAGCTTTCTTT.

The rearrangement joins TRBV9 to TRBJ2-7, with a possible D match to TRBD2 (5 bases). The V end lost 0 bases, the J end lost 2 bases, and 9 bases lay between the germline ends. This CDR3 region has 14 residues. Germline CDR1 and CDR2: SGDLS and YYNGEE. This chain's CDR3 is CASSVGAGPYEQYF. The CDR3, as DNA: TGTGCCAGCAGCGTAGGGGCGGGCCCCTACGAGCAGTACTTC.

V usage is TRBV28 and J usage is TRBJ1-2; the D gene is possibly TRBD1 (6 bases). V gave up 6 bases and J gave up 5 bases, with 16 bases separating them. This CDR3 has 14 amino acids. The germline CDR1 and CDR2 sequences are MDHEN and SYDVKM. The CDR3 is CASSSATGRYGYTF. Here the CDR3 DNA reads TGTGCCAGCAGCTCCGCTACAGGGCGGTATGGCTACACCTTC.

J is TRBJ1-2 and V is TRBV18; 9 positions match TRBD1. This CDR3 has 13 amino acids. V dropped 6 bases and J dropped 3; count of bases not matched to a gene: 2. Germline values: CDR1 KGHSH, CDR2 LQKENI. The CDR3 loop is CASSWTGDYGYTF. The CDR3 nucleotides are TGTGCCAGCTCTTGGACAGGGGACTATGGCTACACCTTC.

The CDR3 DNA sequence: TGCGCCAGCAGCCAAACTGGACAGCGCCCGGCGGATGGCTACACCTTC. It translates to CASSQTGQRPADGYTF. The chain recombines TRBV4-1 with TRBJ1-2; tentatively, D is TRBD1 (6 bases). Looked up from germline, CDR1 is MGHRA and CDR2 is YSYEKL. The CDR3 is made up of 16 amino acids. Between the trimmed V and J ends, which lost 2 bases and 6 bases, there was a span of 19 bases.

The V call is TRBV3-1 (or the pseudogene TRBV3-2), the J call TRBJ2-3, with D perhaps matching TRBD1 (5 bases). V was clipped by 1 base and J by 1 base, with 15 bases between them. CDR3 length equals 17 residues. Germline CDR1 LGHDT, CDR2 YNNKEL (reference sequence). Written as DNA, the CDR3 is TGTGCCAGCAGCCAAGTTGCAGGGCCGGCCCGCACAGATACGCAGTATTTT. The encoded protein is CASSQVAGPARTDTQYF.

The V gene is TRBV7-2, the J gene TRBJ2-3; D unresolved. The CDR3 has 15 amino acids. Germline lookup yields CDR1 SGHTA and CDR2 FQGNSA. V lost 2 bases and J lost 2, with 11 bases in between. The CDR3 sequence is CASSLQAYNTDTQYF. The CDR3 DNA is TGTGCCAGCAGCTTACAAGCGTATAACACAGATACGCAGTATTTT. The whole variable domain, filled in from reference TRBV7-2 and TRBJ2-3, reads GAGVSQSPSNKVTEKGKDVELRCDPISGHTALYWYRQSLGQGLEFLIYFQGNSAPDKSGLPSDRFSAERTGGSVSTLTIQRTQQEDSAVYLCASSLQAYNTDTQYFGPGTRLTVL.

The genes are TRBV20-1 and TRBJ2-2; TRBD2 might be the D (5 bases). This CDR3 region has 15 residues. Germline assignment: CDR1 DFQATT and CDR2 SNEGSKA (reference sequence). V was cut by 3 bases and J by 1 base, with 12 bases left in between. The CDR3 protein is CSASLGRENTGELFF. The CDR3 nucleotides are TGCAGTGCTAGTCTAGGGAGAGAGAACACCGGGGAGCTGTTTTTT.

This CDR3 reads CASSPWTGGTYEQYF. The CDR3, as DNA: TGTGCCAGCAGCCCCTGGACAGGGGGAACCTACGAGCAGTACTTC. The genes are TRBV3-1 (or the pseudogene TRBV3-2) and TRBJ2-7, with TRBD1 identical over 10 bases. The CDR3 loop spans 15 amino acids. Germline V gives CDR1 LGHDT, CDR2 YNNKEL (reference sequence). With 4 bases clipped from V and 2 bases from J, the junction kept 5 bases outside the gene matches.

This clone appeared once. This chain uses TRBV28 with TRBJ1-6; the match to TRBD1 covers 7 bases. Germline loops: CDR1 MDHEN, CDR2 SYDVKM. The CDR3 runs to 15 residues. The V gene end was trimmed by 4 bases and the J gene end by 6 bases; junction bases not matched to a gene: 6. The CDR3 DNA is TGTGCCAGCAGTTCTCCCACAGGGGTTAATTCACCCCTCCACTTT. It yields the protein CASSSPTGVNSPLHF.

DNA for the CDR3: TGTGCCAGTAGTATGGGGACAGGGATGAACACTGAAGCTTTCTTT. Encoded protein: CASSMGTGMNTEAFF. This chain uses TRBV19 with TRBJ1-1; 9 bases are a match to TRBD1. Germline V gene data show CDR1 as LNHDA and CDR2 as SQIVND (reference sequence). CDR3 length equals 15 residues. J lost 0 bases, V lost 3 bases, and 2 bases had no gene match.

This clone was counted only a few times. Here the CDR3 reads CASSLRLGHEQYF. The CDR3 DNA follows: TGTGCCAGCAGCCTCCGACTGGGGCACGAGCAGTACTTC. The chain has TRBV3-1 (or the pseudogene TRBV3-2) and TRBJ2-7, with D tentatively TRBD1 (5 bases). V lost 4 bases, J lost 5 bases, and 12 bases lay in between. CDR1 and CDR2 from the germline V gene are LGHDT and YNNKEL (reference sequence). This CDR3 contains 13 residues.

The chain carries TRBV19 and TRBJ1-2; D not resolved. The CDR3 totals 12 residues. CDR1 and CDR2 from the germline V gene are LNHDA and SQIVND (reference sequence). Trimming took 7 bases from V and 1 from J, leaving 7 bases between them. The CDR3 DNA is TGTGCCAGTACCTCCAGTAACTATGGCTACACCTTC. Translating gives CASTSSNYGYTF.

This clone is a singleton in its sample. V gene TRBV5-6 combines with J gene TRBJ2-5; TRBD2 might be the D (7 bases). V was clipped by 3 bases and J by 4 bases, with 16 bases between them. Germline V gene lookup returns CDR1 SGHDT and CDR2 YYEEEE. The CDR3 spans 15 residues. The CDR3 DNA sequence: TGTGCCAGCAGCTCCTGGGGGGGGGCGATAGAGACCCAGTACTTC. The encoded protein is CASSSWGGAIETQYF. The entire variable domain, with the rest obtained from reference TRBV5-6 and TRBJ2-5, is as follows: DAGVTQSPTHLIKTRGQQVTLRCSPKSGHDTVSWYQQALGQGPQFIFQYYEEEERQRGNFPDRFSGHQFPNYSSELNVNALLLGDSALYLCASSSWGGAIETQYFGPGTRLLVL.